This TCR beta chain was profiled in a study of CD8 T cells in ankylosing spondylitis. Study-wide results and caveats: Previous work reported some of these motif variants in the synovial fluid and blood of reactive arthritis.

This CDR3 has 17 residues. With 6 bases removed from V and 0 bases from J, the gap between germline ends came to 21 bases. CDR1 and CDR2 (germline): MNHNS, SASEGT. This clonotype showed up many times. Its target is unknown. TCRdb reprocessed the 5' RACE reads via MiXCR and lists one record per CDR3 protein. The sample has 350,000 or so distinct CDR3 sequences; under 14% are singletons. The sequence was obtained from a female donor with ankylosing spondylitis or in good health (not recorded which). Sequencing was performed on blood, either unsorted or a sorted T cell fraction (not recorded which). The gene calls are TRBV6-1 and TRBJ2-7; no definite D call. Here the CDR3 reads CASSRQRHKLSSYEQYF. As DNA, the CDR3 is TGTGCCAGCAGCAGGCAGCGCCATAAGCTTTCCTCCTACGAGCAGTACTTC.